This T cell receptor (beta chain) was captured in a study of T cells after yellow fever vaccination. Overall study: SMART-Seq v4 Ultra Low Input prepared libraries from low-cell fractions.

V shed 6 bases and J shed 0 bases, with 11 bases lying between them. The CDR3 spans 14 residues. Germline-derived CDR1 and CDR2 are SNHLY and FYNNEI. This clonotype was seen repeatedly, ten times or more. The target antigen is unknown. Findings of the study overall: A minor fraction of clonotypes spanned both CD4 and CD8 compartments.

By 5'RACE template switching, TCR cDNA was produced, with a universal primer site and UMIs added in the process. TCRdb used MiXCR to reprocess the 5' RACE reads, holding one entry per CDR3 protein. The profile shows some 350,000 distinct CDR3 sequences, 3% to 4.5% of them singletons. The sequence derives from a man aged 18 to 29 who received the YFV17D yellow fever vaccine. The source was PBMCs, collected 5 days after the yellow fever booster vaccination. The chain employs TRBV2 and TRBJ2-5, with D possibly being TRBD1 or TRBD2 (6 bases each). The CDR3 loop is CASRGGRDQETQYF. CDR3 DNA: TGTGCCAGCAGGGGGGGCAGGGACCAAGAGACCCAGTACTTC. The whole variable domain, remainder taken from reference TRBV2 and TRBJ2-5, is EPEVTQTPSHQVTQMGQEVILRCVPISNHLYFYWYRQILGQKVEFLVSFYNNEISEKSEIFDDQFSVERPDGSNFTLKIRSTKLEDSAMYFCASRGGRDQETQYFGPGTRLLVL.